This record looks at one TCR beta chain sequence and its context. Its antigen specificity is not known. No base qualities exist here, and no much larger clone lies one base off it. The source of the sample is a study of T cells in narcolepsy (dated by TCRdb to the late 2010s). The study in broad terms: Patients with narcolepsy type 1 or type 2 (NT1, NT2) were enrolled in the study together with healthy control donors. To look for autoreactive T cells in narcolepsy patients that target self-antigens of hypocretin neurons (hypocretin, TRIB2), the study used TCR Vbeta sequencing to follow clonotypes in blood and CSF.

Preparation of the library involved the immunoSEQ multiplex PCR assay. The table was pulled from immuneACCESS by TCRdb, which kept in-frame rearrangements only. Such tables lose some clones; where checked, under half of the loss comes from unresolved V genes, and the rest has no known cause. Across this sample there are over 20,000 clones, with around 92% seen only once. The top ten clonotypes cover roughly 0.99% of the sample. For TCR Vbeta sequencing, memory CD4+ T cells were sorted ex vivo from the peripheral blood of both healthy controls and narcolepsy patients. The CDR3 measures 16 amino acids from cysteine to phenylalanine. Only the CDR3 region is kept as DNA, spanning 48 bases read in frame from base 1. CDR1 SGHDT and CDR2 YYEEEE are derived from the germline V gene. Between the V and J ends, shortened by 6 bases and 0 bases respectively, the junction contains 16 bases. Beyond this particular receptor, the publication reports: Patients and controls had comparable numbers of sequenced blood memory CD4+ clonotypes, averaging about 37,000 and 33,000, respectively. Plots comparing CSF and blood CD4+ T cell clonotypes from the same patient highlighted HCRT-specific and TRIB2-specific autoreactive clonotypes. Certain blood memory CD4+ repertoires from patients and controls had no sequences that matched autoreactive T cell clones. According to the report, autoreactive clonotypes were detected serially in the blood of the same patients and of different patients, but not in healthy controls.

Sequenced sample: CD45RA- memory CD4+ T cells from PBMCs. The meaning of the sample's cell subset or site label: memory T cells sorted ex vivo from peripheral blood. This clonotype was obtained from a human donor with narcolepsy. The rearranged chain carries TRBV5-6 and TRBJ1-3, with the D segment identity uncertain. The DNA reads as follows: TGTGCCAGCACCCCGTCACTGCACACCTCTGGAAACACCATATATTTT. Translated, it gives CASTPSLHTSGNTIYF.